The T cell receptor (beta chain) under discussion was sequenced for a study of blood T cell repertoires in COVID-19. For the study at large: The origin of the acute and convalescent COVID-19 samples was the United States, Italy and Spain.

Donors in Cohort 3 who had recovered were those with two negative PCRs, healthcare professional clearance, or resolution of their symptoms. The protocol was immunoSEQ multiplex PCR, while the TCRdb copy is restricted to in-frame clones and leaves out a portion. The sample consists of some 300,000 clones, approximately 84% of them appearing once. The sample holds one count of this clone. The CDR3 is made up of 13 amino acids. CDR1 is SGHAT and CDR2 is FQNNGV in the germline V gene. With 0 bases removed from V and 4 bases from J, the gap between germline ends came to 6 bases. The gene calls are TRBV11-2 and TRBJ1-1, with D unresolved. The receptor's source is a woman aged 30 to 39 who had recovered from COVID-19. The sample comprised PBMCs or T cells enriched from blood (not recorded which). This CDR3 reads CASSLDPSTEAFF. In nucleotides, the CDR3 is TGTGCCAGCAGCTTAGATCCGAGCACTGAAGCTTTCTTT. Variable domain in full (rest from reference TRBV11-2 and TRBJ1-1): EAGVAQSPRYKIIEKRQSVAFWCNPISGHATLYWYQQILGQGPKLLIQFQNNGVVDDSQLPKDRFSAERLKGVDSTLKIQPAKLEDSAVYLCASSLDPSTEAFFGQGTRLTVV.